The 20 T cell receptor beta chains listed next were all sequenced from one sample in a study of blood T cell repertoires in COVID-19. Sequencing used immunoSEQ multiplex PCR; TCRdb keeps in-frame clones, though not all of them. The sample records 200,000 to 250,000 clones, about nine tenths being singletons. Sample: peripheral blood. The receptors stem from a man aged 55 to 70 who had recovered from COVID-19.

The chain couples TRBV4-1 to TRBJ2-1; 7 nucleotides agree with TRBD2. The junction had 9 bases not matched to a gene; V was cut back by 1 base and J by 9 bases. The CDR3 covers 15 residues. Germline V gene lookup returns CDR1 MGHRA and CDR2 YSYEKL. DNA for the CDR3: TGCGCCAGCAGCCAAGGGGCTAGCGGTGACGCTGAGCAGTTCTTC. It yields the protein CASSQGASGDAEQFF.

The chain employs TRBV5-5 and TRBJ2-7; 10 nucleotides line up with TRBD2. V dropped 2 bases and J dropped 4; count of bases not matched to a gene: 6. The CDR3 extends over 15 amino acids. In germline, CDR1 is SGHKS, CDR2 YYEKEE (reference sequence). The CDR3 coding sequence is TGTGCCAGCAGCTTACTAACTAGCGGGGTTTACGAGCAGTACTTC. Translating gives CASSLLTSGVYEQYF.

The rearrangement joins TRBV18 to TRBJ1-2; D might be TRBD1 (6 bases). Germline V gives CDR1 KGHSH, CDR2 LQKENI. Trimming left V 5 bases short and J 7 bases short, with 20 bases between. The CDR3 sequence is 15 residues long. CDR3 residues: CASSTGQSRNGGYTF. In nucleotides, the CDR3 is TGTGCCAGCTCAACTGGACAGTCACGTAATGGTGGCTACACCTTC.

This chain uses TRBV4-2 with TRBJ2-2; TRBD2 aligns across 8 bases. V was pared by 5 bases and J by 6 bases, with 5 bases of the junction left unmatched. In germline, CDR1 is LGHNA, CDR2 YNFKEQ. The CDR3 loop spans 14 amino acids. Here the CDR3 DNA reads TGTGCCAGCAGCGAGGGACTAGAGGCCGGGGAGCTGTTTTTT. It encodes CASSEGLEAGELFF.

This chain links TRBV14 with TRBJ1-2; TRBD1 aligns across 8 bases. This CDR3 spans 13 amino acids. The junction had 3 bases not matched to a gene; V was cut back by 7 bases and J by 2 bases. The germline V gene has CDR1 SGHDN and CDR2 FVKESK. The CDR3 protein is CASTTGGNYGYTF. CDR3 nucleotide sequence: TGTGCCAGCACCACAGGGGGGAACTATGGCTACACCTTC.

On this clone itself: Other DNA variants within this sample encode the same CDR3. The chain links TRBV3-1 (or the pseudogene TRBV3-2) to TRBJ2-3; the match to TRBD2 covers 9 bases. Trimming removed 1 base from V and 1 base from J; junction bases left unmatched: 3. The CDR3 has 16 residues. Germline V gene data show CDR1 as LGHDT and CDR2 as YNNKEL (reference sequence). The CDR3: CASSQALAGGTDTQYF. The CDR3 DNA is TGTGCCAGCAGCCAAGCTTTAGCGGGAGGCACAGATACGCAGTATTTT.

The CDR3 sequence: CASSFNGGQETQYF. CDR3 bases: TGTGCCAGCAGCTTCAATGGCGGGCAAGAGACCCAGTACTTC. This chain uses TRBV7-2 with TRBJ2-5, with a tentative D call TRBD2 (5 bases). CDR1 and CDR2 from the germline V gene are SGHTA and FQGNSA. The CDR3 runs 14 residues. Trimming pared 3 bases from V and 2 bases from J, leaving 10 bases between.

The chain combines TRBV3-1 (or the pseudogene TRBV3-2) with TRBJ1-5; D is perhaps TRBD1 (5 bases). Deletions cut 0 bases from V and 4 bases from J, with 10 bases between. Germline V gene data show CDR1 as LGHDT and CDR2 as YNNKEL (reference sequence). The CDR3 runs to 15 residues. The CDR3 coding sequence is TGTGCCAGCAGCCAAGATTATAGACAGAATCAGCCCCAGCATTTT. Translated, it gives CASSQDYRQNQPQHF.

The CDR3 DNA is TGTGCCAGCAGCCAAGGGCCCCAAGAGACCCAGTACTTC. Its translation is CASSQGPQETQYF. V is TRBV4-2 and J is TRBJ2-5; D remains unclear. The germline V and J ends were trimmed by 1 base and 1 base, with 4 bases remaining between them. The CDR3 length is 13 residues. CDR1 and CDR2 (germline): LGHNA, YNFKEQ.

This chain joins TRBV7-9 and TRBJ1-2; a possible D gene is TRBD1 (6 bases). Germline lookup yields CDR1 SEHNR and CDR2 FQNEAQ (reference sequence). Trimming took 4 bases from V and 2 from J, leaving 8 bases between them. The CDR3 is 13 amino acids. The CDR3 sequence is CASSSGVNYGYTF. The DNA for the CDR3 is TGTGCCAGCAGCTCAGGGGTGAACTATGGCTACACCTTC.

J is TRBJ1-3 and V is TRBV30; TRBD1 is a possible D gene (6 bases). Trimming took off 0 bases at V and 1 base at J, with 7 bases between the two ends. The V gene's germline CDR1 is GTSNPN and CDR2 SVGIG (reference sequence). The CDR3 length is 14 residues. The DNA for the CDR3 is TGTGCCTGGAGTGTACAGGGATCTGGAAACACCATATATTTT. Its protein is CAWSVQGSGNTIYF. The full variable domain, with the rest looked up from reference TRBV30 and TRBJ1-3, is SQTIHQWPATLVQPVGSPLSLECTVEGTSNPNLYWYRQAAGRGLQLLFYSVGIGQISSEVPQNLSASRPQDRQFILSSKKLLLSDSGFYLCAWSVQGSGNTIYFGEGSWLTVV.

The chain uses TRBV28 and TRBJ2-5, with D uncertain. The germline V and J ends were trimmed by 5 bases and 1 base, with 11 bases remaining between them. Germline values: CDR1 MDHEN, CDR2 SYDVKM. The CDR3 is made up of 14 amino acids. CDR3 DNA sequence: TGTGCCAGCAGTACCTTGGGCAGCCAAGAGACCCAGTACTTC. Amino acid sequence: CASSTLGSQETQYF.

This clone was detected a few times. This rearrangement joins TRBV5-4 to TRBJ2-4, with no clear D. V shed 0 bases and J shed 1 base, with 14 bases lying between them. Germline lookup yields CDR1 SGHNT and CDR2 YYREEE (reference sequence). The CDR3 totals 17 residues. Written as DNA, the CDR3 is TGTGCCAGCAGCTTGGTGTCTGGAGTTAGGGCCAAAAACATTCAGTACTTC. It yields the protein CASSLVSGVRAKNIQYF.

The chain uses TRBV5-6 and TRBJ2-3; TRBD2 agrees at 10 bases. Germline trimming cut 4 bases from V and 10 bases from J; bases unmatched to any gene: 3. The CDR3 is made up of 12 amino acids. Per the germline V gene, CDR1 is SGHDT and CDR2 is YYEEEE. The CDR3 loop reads CASSGTSESQYF. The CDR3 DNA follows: TGTGCCAGCAGCGGGACTAGCGAGTCGCAGTATTTT.

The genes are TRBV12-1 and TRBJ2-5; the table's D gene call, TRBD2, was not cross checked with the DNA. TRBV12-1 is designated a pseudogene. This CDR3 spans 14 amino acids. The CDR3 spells CASSPEREEETQYF. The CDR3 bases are TGTGCCAGCAGCCCTGAGCGGGAGGAAGAGACCCAGTACTTC.

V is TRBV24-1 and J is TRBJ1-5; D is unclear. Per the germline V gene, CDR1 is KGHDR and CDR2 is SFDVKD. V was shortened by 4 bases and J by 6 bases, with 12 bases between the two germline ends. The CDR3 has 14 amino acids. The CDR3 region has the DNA TGTGCCACCAGTGACCCAGGTTTCAGTCAGCCCCAGCATTTT. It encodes CATSDPGFSQPQHF.

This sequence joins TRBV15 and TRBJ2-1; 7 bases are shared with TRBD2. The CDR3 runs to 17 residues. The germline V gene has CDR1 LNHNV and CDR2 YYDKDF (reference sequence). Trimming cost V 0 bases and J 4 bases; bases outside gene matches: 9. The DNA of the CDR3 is TGTGCCACCAGCAGAGATCCTGGCGGGAGTCGTTACAATGAGCAGTTCTTC. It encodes CATSRDPGGSRYNEQFF.

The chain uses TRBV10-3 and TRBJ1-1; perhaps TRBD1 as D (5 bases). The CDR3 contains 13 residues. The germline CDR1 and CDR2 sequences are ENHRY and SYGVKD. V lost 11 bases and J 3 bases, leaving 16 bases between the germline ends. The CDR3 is CASTGQGYTEAFF. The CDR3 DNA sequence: TGTGCCTCGACGGGCCAGGGTTACACTGAAGCTTTCTTT.

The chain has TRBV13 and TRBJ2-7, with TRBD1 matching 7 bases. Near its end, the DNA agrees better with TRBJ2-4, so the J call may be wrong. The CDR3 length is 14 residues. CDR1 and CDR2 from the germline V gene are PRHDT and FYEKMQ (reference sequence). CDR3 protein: CASSLGGQRVIQYF. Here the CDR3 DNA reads TGTGCCAGCAGCTTAGGGGGACAGAGGGTCATTCAGTACTTC.

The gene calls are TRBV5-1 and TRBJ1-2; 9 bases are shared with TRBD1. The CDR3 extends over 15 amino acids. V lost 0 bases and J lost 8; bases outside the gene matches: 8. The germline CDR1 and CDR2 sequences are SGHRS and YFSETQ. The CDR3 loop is CASSLAGQGTGGYTF. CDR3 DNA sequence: TGCGCCAGCAGCTTGGCGGGACAGGGAACGGGGGGCTACACCTTC.